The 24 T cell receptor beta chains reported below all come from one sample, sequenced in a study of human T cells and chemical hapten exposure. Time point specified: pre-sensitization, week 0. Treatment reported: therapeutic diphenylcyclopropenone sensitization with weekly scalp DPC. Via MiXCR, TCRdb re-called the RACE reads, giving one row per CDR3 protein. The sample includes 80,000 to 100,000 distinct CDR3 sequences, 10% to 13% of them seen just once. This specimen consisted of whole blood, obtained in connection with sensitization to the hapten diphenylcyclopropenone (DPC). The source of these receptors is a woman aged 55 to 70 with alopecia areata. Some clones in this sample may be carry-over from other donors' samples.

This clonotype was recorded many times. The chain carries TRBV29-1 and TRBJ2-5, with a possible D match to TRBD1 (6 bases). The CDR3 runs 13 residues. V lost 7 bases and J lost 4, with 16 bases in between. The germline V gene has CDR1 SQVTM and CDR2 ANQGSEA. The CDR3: CSAEGRGGETQYF. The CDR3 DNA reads TGCAGCGCCGAAGGCAGGGGTGGAGAGACCCAGTACTTC. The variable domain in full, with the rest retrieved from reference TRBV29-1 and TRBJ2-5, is SAVISQKPSRDICQRGTSLTIQCQVDSQVTMMFWYRQQPGQSLTLIATANQGSEATYESGFVIDKFPISRPNLTFSTLTVSNMSPEDSSIYLCSAEGRGGETQYFGPGTRLLVL.

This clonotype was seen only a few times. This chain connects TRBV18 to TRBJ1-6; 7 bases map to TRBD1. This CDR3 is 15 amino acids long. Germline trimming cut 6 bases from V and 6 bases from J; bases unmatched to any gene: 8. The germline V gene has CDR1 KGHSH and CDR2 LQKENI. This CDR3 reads CASSQMGTVNSPLHF. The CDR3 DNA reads TGTGCCAGCTCCCAAATGGGGACAGTTAATTCACCCCTCCACTTT.

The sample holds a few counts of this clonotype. CDR3 protein: CASSLALGGIDEKLFF. The CDR3 bases are TGTGCCAGCAGCTTAGCGCTGGGGGGCATTGATGAAAAACTGTTTTTT. The chain recombines TRBV7-8 with TRBJ1-4; TRBD1 might be the D (6 bases). CDR1 and CDR2 (germline): SGHVS, FQNEAQ. V was shortened by 0 bases and J by 6 bases, with 14 bases between the two germline ends. CDR3 length: 16 residues.

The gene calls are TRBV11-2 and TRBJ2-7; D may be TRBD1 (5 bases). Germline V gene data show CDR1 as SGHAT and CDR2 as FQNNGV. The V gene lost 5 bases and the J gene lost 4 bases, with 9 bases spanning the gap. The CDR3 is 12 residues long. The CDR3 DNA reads TGTGCCAGCAGCGCGGACATGTACGAGCAGTACTTC. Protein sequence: CASSADMYEQYF.

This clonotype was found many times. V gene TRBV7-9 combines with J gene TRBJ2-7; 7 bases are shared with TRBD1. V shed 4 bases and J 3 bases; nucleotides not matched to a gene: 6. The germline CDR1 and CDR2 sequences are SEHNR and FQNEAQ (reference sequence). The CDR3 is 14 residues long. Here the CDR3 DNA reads TGTGCCAGCAGCTGGGACAGTAAGTACTACGAGCAGTACTTC. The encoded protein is CASSWDSKYYEQYF.

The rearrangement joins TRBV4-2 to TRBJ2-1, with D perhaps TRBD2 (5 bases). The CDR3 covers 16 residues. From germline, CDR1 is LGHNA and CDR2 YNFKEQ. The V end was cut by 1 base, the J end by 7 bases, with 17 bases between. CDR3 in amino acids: CASSQGGGTRGNEQFF. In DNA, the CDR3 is TGTGCCAGCAGCCAAGGAGGTGGAACTCGGGGTAATGAGCAGTTCTTC.

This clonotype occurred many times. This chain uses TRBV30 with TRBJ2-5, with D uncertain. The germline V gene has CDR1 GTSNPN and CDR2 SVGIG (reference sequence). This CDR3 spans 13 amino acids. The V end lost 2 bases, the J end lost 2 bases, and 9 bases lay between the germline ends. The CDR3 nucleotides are TGTGCCTGGAGTCGAGGAACTCAAGAGACCCAGTACTTC. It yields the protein CAWSRGTQETQYF.

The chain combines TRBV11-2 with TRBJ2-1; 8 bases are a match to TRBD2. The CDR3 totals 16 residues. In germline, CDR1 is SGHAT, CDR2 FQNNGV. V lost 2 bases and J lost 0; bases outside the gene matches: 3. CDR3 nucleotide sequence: TGTGCCAGCAGCTTATGGGCGGGGGGCTCCTACAATGAGCAGTTCTTC. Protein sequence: CASSLWAGGSYNEQFF. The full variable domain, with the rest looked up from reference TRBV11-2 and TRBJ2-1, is EAGVAQSPRYKIIEKRQSVAFWCNPISGHATLYWYQQILGQGPKLLIQFQNNGVVDDSQLPKDRFSAERLKGVDSTLKIQPAKLEDSAVYLCASSLWAGGSYNEQFFGPGTRLTVL.

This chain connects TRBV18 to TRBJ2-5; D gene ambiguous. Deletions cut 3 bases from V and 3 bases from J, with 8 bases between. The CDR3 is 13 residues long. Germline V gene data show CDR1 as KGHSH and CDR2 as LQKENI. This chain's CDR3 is CASSPRQKETQYF. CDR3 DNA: TGTGCCAGCTCACCGAGGCAGAAAGAGACCCAGTACTTC.

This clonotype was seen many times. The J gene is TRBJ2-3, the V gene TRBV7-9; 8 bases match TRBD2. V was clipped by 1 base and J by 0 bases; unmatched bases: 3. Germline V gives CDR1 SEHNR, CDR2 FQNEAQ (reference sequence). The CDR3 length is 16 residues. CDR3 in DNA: TGTGCCAGCAGCTTAGTAGCGGGGAGTAGCACAGATACGCAGTATTTT. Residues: CASSLVAGSSTDTQYF.

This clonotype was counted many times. For the CDR3, the DNA is TGTGCCATCACCGGGACAGGGGGGGATAGTGAAGCTTTCTTT. It yields the protein CAITGTGGDSEAFF. The chain has TRBV10-3 and TRBJ1-1; 11 nucleotides align to TRBD1. The J segment lost 7 bases and the V segment lost 7 bases, leaving 8 bases of the junction unmatched. Germline loops: CDR1 ENHRY, CDR2 SYGVKD. This CDR3 is 14 amino acids long.

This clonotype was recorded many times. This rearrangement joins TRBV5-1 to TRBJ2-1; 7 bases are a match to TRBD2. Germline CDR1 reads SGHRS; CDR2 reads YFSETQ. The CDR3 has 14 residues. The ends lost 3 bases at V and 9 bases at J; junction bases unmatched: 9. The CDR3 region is CASSYQPGGTEQFF. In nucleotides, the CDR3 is TGCGCCAGCAGCTACCAACCCGGGGGGACTGAGCAGTTCTTC.

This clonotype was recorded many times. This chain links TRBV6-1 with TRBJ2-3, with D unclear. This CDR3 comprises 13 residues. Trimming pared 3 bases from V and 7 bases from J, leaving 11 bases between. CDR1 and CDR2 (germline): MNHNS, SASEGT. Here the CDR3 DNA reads TGTGCCAGCAGTGATCCTAGAGCGAATACGCAGTATTTT. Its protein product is CASSDPRANTQYF.

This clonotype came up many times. The CDR3: CSGRQYQETQYF. The CDR3 DNA follows: TGCAGCGGCCGTCAGTACCAAGAGACCCAGTACTTC. This chain joins TRBV29-1 and TRBJ2-5; D is unclear. The length of the CDR3 is 12 residues. V was pared by 7 bases and J by 0 bases, with 9 bases between. Per the germline V gene, CDR1 is SQVTM and CDR2 is ANQGSEA.

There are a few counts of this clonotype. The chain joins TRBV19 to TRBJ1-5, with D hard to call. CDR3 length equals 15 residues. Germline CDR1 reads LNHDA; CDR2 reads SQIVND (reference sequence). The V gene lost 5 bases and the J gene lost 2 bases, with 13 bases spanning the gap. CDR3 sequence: CASSGEDARNQPQHF. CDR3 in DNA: TGTGCCAGTAGTGGGGAGGACGCACGCAATCAGCCCCAGCATTTT.

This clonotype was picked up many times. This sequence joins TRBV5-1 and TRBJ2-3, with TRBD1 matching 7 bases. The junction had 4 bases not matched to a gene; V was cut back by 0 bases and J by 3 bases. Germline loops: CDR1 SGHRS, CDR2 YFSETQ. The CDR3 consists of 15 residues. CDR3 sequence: CASSLDYRGTDTQYF. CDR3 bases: TGCGCCAGCAGCTTGGATTACAGGGGAACAGATACGCAGTATTTT.

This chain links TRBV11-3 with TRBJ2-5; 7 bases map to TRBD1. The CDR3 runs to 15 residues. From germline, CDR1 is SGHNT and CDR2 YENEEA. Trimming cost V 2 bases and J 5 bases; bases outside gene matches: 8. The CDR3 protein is CASSLTGARRETQYF. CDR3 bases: TGTGCCAGCAGCTTAACAGGGGCCCGGCGGGAGACCCAGTACTTC.

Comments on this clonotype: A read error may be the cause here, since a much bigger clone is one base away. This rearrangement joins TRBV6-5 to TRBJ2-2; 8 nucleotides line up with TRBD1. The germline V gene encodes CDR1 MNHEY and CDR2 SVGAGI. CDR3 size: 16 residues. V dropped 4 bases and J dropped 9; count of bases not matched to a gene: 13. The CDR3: CASSFAGQGRTWELFF. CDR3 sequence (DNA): TGTGCCAGCAGTTTCGCCGGACAGGGTCGTACCTGGGAGCTGTTTTTT.

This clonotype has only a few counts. The CDR3 loop reads CASSYSGGAVHNEQFF. CDR3 bases: TGTGCCAGCAGTTACTCTGGTGGGGCTGTCCACAATGAGCAGTTCTTC. The chain links TRBV6-5 to TRBJ2-1; tentatively, D is TRBD1 (5 bases). CDR1 and CDR2 (germline): MNHEY, SVGAGI. CDR3 size: 16 residues. V was clipped by 0 bases and J by 5 bases, with 14 bases between them.

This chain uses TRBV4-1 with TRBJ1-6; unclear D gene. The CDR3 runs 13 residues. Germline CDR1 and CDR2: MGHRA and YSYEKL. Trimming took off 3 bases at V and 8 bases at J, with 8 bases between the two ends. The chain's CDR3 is CASSQDRDSPLHF. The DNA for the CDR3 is TGCGCCAGCAGCCAGGATAGGGATTCACCCCTCCACTTT.

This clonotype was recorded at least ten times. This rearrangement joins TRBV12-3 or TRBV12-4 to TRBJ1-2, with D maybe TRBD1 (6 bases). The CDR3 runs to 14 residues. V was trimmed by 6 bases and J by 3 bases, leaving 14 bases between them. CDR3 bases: TGTGCCAGCAGCCAGGGGTGGAGGGACTATGGCTACACCTTC. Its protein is CASSQGWRDYGYTF.

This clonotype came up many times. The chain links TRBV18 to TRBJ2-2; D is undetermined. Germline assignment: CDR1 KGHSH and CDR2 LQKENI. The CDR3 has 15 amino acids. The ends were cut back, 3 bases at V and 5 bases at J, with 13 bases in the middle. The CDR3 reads CASSPRAPGTGELFF. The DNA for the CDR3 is TGTGCCAGCTCACCCCGGGCCCCCGGGACCGGGGAGCTGTTTTTT.

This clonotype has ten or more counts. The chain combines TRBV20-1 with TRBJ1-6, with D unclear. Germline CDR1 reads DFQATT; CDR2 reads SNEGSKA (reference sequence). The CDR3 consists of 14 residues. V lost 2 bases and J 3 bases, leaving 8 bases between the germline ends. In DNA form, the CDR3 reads TGCAGTGCTAGATATAGTGGCTATAATTCACCCCTCCACTTT. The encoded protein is CSARYSGYNSPLHF.

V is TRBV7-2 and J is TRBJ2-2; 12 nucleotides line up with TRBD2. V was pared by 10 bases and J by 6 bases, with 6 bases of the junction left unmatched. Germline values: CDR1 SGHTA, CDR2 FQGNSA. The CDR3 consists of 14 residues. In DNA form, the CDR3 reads TGTGCCATCTCGACTAGCGGGAGCCCCGGGGAGCTGTTTTTT. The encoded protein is CAISTSGSPGELFF.